This TCR beta chain derives from a study of blood T cell repertoires in COVID-19. Unmatched junction bases numbered 10, after V lost 6 bases and J lost 4 bases. CDR1 is LNHDA, CDR2 SQIVND, per germline (reference sequence). The CDR3 has 15 residues. Sequencing was performed with immunoSEQ multiplex PCR; in TCRdb, only in-frame clones are kept and a portion is missing. The sample yields 95,000 to 150,000 clones, less than 90% seen once. The chain carries TRBV19 and TRBJ1-2; 8 positions agree with TRBD1. The sequence was obtained from a man aged 80 or over with acute or convalescent COVID-19. Specimen: peripheral blood. DNA for the CDR3: TGTGCCAGTAGACCGGACAGGGCGTTTAGCTATGGCTACACCTTC. As protein: CASRPDRAFSYGYTF.